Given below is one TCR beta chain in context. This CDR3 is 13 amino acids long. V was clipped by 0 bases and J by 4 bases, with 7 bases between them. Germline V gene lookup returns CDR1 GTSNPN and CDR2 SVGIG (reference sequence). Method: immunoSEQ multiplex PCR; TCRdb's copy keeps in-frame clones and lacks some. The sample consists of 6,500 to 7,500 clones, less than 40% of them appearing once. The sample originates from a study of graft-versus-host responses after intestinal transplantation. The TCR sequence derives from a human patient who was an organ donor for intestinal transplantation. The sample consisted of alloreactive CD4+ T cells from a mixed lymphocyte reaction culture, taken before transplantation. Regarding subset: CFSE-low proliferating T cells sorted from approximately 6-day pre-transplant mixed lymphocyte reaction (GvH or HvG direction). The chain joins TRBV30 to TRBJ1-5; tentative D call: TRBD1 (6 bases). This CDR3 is CAWSVQGNQPQHF. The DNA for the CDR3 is TGTGCCTGGAGTGTACAGGGTAATCAGCCCCAGCATTTT.